Shown below are 3 T cell receptor beta chains from a single sample sequenced in a study of beta chain features in type 1 diabetes. Study findings and constraints: Among all four CD4+ subsets, Type 1 diabetes patients had TCRB CDR3s that were moderately but significantly shorter.

The authors reverse transcribed all of the isolated RNA, so sequencing captured expressed TCRB transcripts. Measured with immunoSEQ multiplex PCR; TCRdb has only the in-frame clones, and not every one. The sample contains 150,000 to 190,000 clones, 10% to 13% of which appear only once. Their cognate antigens are unknown. What was sequenced was central memory CD4+ T cells from blood. The receptors here all came from a man aged 25 to 40 with type 1 diabetes.

Comments on this clone: Within the sample, other DNA sequences also encode this same CDR3. The chain uses TRBV9 and TRBJ2-5; TRBD1 matches at 7 bases. The CDR3 has 14 residues. J gave up 5 bases and V 3 bases, and 7 bases lay outside the gene matches. Germline V gives CDR1 SGDLS, CDR2 YYNGEE. The chain's CDR3 is CASSAGTAGETQYF. CDR3 sequence (DNA): TGTGCCAGCAGCGCGGGGACAGCAGGGGAGACCCAGTACTTC. Filled out from reference TRBV9 and TRBJ2-5, the complete variable domain reads DSGVTQTPKHLITATGQRVTLRCSPRSGDLSVYWYQQSLDQGLQFLIQYYNGEERAKGNILERFSAQQFPDLHSELNLSSLELGDSALYFCASSAGTAGETQYFGPGTRLLVL.

This chain connects TRBV2 to TRBJ1-1; D ambiguous. V was cut by 4 bases and J by 13 bases, with 13 bases left in between. This CDR3 has 11 amino acids. Germline V CDR1 and CDR2: SNHLY, FYNNEI. The CDR3 DNA follows: TGTGCCAGCAGTGGTCGGAGCGAGCTTTTCTTT. It specifies CASSGRSELFF.

This rearrangement joins TRBV6-6 to TRBJ1-5; D gene unclear. This CDR3 spans 12 amino acids. Trimming stripped 2 bases from V and 5 bases from J, with 4 bases between. CDR1 and CDR2 (germline): MNHNY, SVGAGI (reference sequence). The CDR3, as DNA: TGTGCCAGCAGTTACACGGATCAGCCCCAGCATTTT. This codes for CASSYTDQPQHF.